This T cell receptor beta chain was identified in a study of a mutant IDH1 vaccine in newly diagnosed glioma (dated by TCRdb to the early 2020s). Turning to the overall study: Patients received eight vaccinations in weeks 1, 3, 5, 7, 11, 15, 19 and 23, corresponding to visits V03 through V10. Of the 32 patients who were treated, about 60% were male and about 40% were female, and the mean age was approximately 40 years. Prior to enrollment, patients had been given standard therapy consisting of radiotherapy alone, temozolomide alone, or radiochemotherapy with temozolomide, with the combination given to most patients. In the chemotherapy-containing groups, vaccination started alongside temozolomide cycles, whereas in patients who had radiotherapy alone it started 4-6 weeks after radiotherapy. Longitudinal TCRB deep sequencing was done for about two dozen treated patients, wherever samples were available for exploratory analyses. Peripheral blood samples were drawn at six visits, namely V03 (baseline), V05, V07, V10, V12 and V13.

A distance of 15 bases separates the germline ends of V and J, which lose 0 bases and 4 bases respectively. The CDR3 goes from the cysteine to the phenylalanine over 16 residues. Here the CDR3 DNA is all that survives: 48 bases in frame from base 1. The germline V gene encodes CDR1 LGHNA and CDR2 YNFKEQ. Read against the paper, the sample's time point label means: week 5, during vaccination. Each vaccine dose was 300 ug of a 20-mer mutant IDH1 peptide in Montanide, given subcutaneously with topical imiquimod. All donors had newly diagnosed IDH1-mutant astrocytomas of WHO grade 3 or 4 that showed loss of nuclear ATRX. The samples were drawn from NOA16, a multicentre, single-arm, open-label phase I trial in Germany that tested a mutant IDH1 peptide vaccine in humans for the first time. Genomic DNA for TCRB sequencing was isolated from EDTA blood with the DNeasy Blood and Tissue Kit. Comment on this clone: Its antigen remains undetermined. One base away there is no much larger clone; base qualities are not given.

The paper as a whole reports these results and caveats: The authors noted that analyses of patient blood samples could not be reproduced because of sample limitations. Selection of PBMC samples for TCRB deep sequencing was based on availability. Across multiple MHC alleles, vaccine-induced immune responses were seen in 93.3% of patients. No apparent relationship was observed between pseudoprogression and alterations in the top peripheral T cell clonotypes detected by TCRB sequencing.

Library creation used the immunoSEQ multiplex PCR assay. Rearranged TCR beta chain sequences were amplified with the hsTCRB Kit following the manufacturer's protocol. An Illumina MiSeq was used to sequence the TCRB libraries. In the original analysis: The proprietary platform of the kit vendor was used for demultiplexing, trimming and gene mapping. What TCRdb holds here is the immuneACCESS table cut down to in-frame rearrangements. Part of the clones is not present; checked against another copy, under half of the missing clones reflect an unresolved V gene, and the others are unexplained. V and J calls and clone size are given by that table; D and trimming were obtained from the DNA. The sample records over 55,000 clones, approximately 79% of which are singletons. Jointly, the top ten make up 3.1% of the sample.

The receptor's source is a young woman with glioma. Some clones in this sample may be carry-over from other donors' samples. In this chain, TRBV4-2 is recombined with TRBJ1-2, with TRBD1 as a weak D call on 6 bases. The sample consisted of PBMCs, taken from a glioma patient whose treatment included an IDH1 peptide vaccine. Read as DNA, the sequence is TGTGCCAGCAGCCAAGAGGCAGGGAGGGGGACCTATGGCTACACCTTC. The translation is CASSQEAGRGTYGYTF.